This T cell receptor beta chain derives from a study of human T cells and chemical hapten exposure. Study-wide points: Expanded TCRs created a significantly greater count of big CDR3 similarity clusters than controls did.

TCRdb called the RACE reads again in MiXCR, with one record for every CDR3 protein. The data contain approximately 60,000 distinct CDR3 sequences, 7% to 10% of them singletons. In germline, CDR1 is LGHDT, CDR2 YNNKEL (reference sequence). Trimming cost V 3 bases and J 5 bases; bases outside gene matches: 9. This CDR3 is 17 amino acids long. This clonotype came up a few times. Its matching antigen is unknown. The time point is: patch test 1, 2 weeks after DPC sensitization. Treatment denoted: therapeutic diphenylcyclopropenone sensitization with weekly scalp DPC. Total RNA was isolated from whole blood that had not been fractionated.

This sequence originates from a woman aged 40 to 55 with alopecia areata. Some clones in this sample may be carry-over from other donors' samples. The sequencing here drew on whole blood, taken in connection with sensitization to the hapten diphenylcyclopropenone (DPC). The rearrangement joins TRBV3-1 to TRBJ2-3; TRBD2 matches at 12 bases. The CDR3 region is CASSQSLAGGPRDTQYF. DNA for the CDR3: TGTGCCAGCAGCCAGAGTCTAGCGGGGGGGCCGAGAGATACGCAGTATTTT.